This passage covers 30 T cell receptor beta chains from one sample sequenced in a study of identical twins (dated by TCRdb to 2016 to 2017). The library was generated by 5' RACE. The instrument given in TCRdb is Illumina HiSeq 2000. The public reads were reprocessed in TCRdb via fastp at Q25 and MiXCR, keeping in-frame beta chains. Rows with one shared CDR3 protein collapse into an entry with the most common genes and DNA. The sample table records some 96,000 distinct CDR3 sequences; 4.5% to 6.5% of these occur just once. The top ten clonotypes cover roughly 12% of the sample. Sequences were obtained from memory T cells sorted from blood. In light of the paper, this sample's cell subset or site label describes: CD45RO+ enriched T cells. The source of these receptors is a woman between 50 and 59 years old in good health.

The genes are TRBV12-3 or TRBV12-4 and TRBJ1-2, with TRBD1 as a possible D gene (6 bases). The CDR3 length is 15 residues. The V and J ends lost 2 bases and 8 bases respectively, with 18 bases between them. The CDR3 region is CASSLTGTPQGGYTF. CDR3 coding DNA: TGTGCCAGCAGTTTAACCGGGACACCCCAAGGCGGCTACACCTTC.

This clonotype was detected a few times. This chain uses TRBV19 with TRBJ2-7; 11 positions agree with TRBD2. V was clipped by 3 bases and J by 2 bases; unmatched bases: 3. CDR3 length: 15 residues. Germline V lookup: CDR1 LNHDA, CDR2 SQIVND (reference sequence). Here the CDR3 reads CASSIGTSGTYEQYF. The CDR3 DNA reads as TGTGCCAGTAGTATTGGGACTAGCGGTACCTACGAGCAGTACTTC.

The V call is TRBV11-2, the J call TRBJ2-3, with a weak D call TRBD1 (6 bases). The germline V gene has CDR1 SGHAT and CDR2 FQNNGV. Between the trimmed V and J ends, which lost 5 bases and 6 bases, there was a span of 15 bases. The CDR3 length is 14 residues. CDR3 residues: CASSLTGSSDTQYF. The CDR3 DNA sequence: TGTGCCAGCAGCCTTACAGGGAGCTCCGATACGCAGTATTTT.

The chain couples TRBV5-1 to TRBJ1-1; 7 nucleotides align to TRBD1. The CDR3 has 15 residues. The V gene end was trimmed by 0 bases and the J gene end by 1 base; junction bases not matched to a gene: 3. Germline V gene lookup returns CDR1 SGHRS and CDR2 YFSETQ. The DNA for the CDR3 is TGCGCCAGCAGCTTGGGACAGGGAGGGAACACTGAAGCTTTCTTT. Translated, it gives CASSLGQGGNTEAFF.

This clonotype was found many times. The chain carries TRBV5-6 and TRBJ2-2; 12 bases are a match to TRBD2. Germline V gene data show CDR1 as SGHDT and CDR2 as YYEEEE. The V segment lost 3 bases and the J segment 3 bases; nucleotides outside the gene matches: 12. The CDR3 is made up of 19 amino acids. CDR3 loop: CASSSYRLAGAADTGELFF. CDR3 in DNA: TGTGCCAGCAGCTCTTACCGACTAGCGGGAGCCGCGGACACCGGGGAGCTGTTTTTT.

The V gene is TRBV18, the J gene TRBJ1-1; D ambiguous. V was trimmed by 3 bases and J by 1 base, leaving 12 bases between them. The CDR3 is 15 residues long. Germline CDR1 reads KGHSH; CDR2 reads LQKENI. CDR3 residues: CASSPSLRENTEAFF. The DNA for the CDR3 is TGTGCCAGCTCACCCTCGTTAAGGGAGAACACTGAAGCTTTCTTT.

This clonotype was observed a handful of times. The rearrangement uses TRBV7-9 and TRBJ2-5; D remains unclear. The ends were cut back, 0 bases at V and 4 bases at J, with 9 bases in the middle. Germline V gene lookup returns CDR1 SEHNR and CDR2 FQNEAQ (reference sequence). The CDR3 runs 14 residues. CDR3 DNA: TGTGCCAGCAGCTTAGCGGGGAAGGGAGAGACCCAGTACTTC. Protein: CASSLAGKGETQYF.

This chain links TRBV7-9 with TRBJ1-2, with D hard to call. CDR1 and CDR2 from the germline V gene are SEHNR and FQNEAQ (reference sequence). The CDR3 is 14 residues long. Trimming cost V 0 bases and J 7 bases, with 12 bases left between them. The CDR3 nucleotides are TGTGCCAGCAGCTTAGCAGGGTTGGATCGTGGCTACACCTTC. Its protein product is CASSLAGLDRGYTF.

This clonotype was seen ten or more times. J is TRBJ1-5 and V is TRBV10-3; no clear D. Trimming took 4 bases from V and 9 from J, leaving 13 bases between them. CDR3 length: 13 amino acids. Germline CDR1 is ENHRY and CDR2 is SYGVKD. The CDR3 bases are TGTGCCATCAGTGTTGGGCCCCGGGGGCCCCAGCATTTT. Amino acids: CAISVGPRGPQHF.

This clonotype was observed at least ten times. This chain connects TRBV29-1 to TRBJ2-3; 7 bases map to TRBD2. Trimming cost V 1 base and J 1 base; bases outside gene matches: 8. The CDR3 extends over 16 amino acids. CDR1 and CDR2 from the germline V gene are SQVTM and ANQGSEA. The CDR3 DNA sequence: TGCAGCGTTGAAGGGCAGGCAGGGAGGGGCACAGATACGCAGTATTTT. Residues: CSVEGQAGRGTDTQYF.

Ten or more counts support this clonotype. V gene TRBV27 combines with J gene TRBJ2-7; TRBD1 matches 8 bases. The J segment lost 4 bases and the V segment lost 6 bases, leaving 5 bases of the junction unmatched. Germline V gene data show CDR1 as MNHEY and CDR2 as SMNVEV (reference sequence). The CDR3 totals 13 residues. CDR3 sequence reads: CASSQGAVYEQYF. As DNA, the CDR3 is TGTGCCAGCAGCCAGGGGGCAGTGTACGAGCAGTACTTC.

This clonotype has a count of ten or more. The V gene is TRBV18, the J gene TRBJ2-3, with D unresolved. Germline CDR1 reads KGHSH; CDR2 reads LQKENI. This CDR3 is 13 amino acids long. V lost 5 bases and J 1 base, leaving 7 bases between the germline ends. The CDR3 is CASSGLGTDTQYF. CDR3 sequence (DNA): TGTGCCAGCTCAGGTCTGGGCACAGATACGCAGTATTTT.

Ten or more counts support this clonotype. The chain has TRBV4-2 and TRBJ2-4; D gene unclear. CDR1 is LGHNA, CDR2 YNFKEQ, per germline. The CDR3 contains 14 residues. The V end was cut by 0 bases, the J end by 6 bases, with 9 bases between. The CDR3 nucleotides read TGTGCCAGCAGCCAAGATTCGTTAGTAAACATTCAGTACTTC. Its protein product is CASSQDSLVNIQYF.

V gene TRBV3-1 combines with J gene TRBJ2-5, with D possibly matching TRBD2 (6 bases). The V and J ends lost 4 bases and 7 bases respectively, with 16 bases between them. The CDR3 extends over 14 amino acids. Germline values: CDR1 LGHDT, CDR2 YNNKEL (reference sequence). CDR3: CASSLSGVSGTQYF. CDR3 in DNA: TGTGCCAGCAGCCTTAGCGGCGTCTCGGGGACCCAGTACTTC.

This clonotype was recorded many times. The junction does not match germline at one end; this may be a read error. The rearrangement joins TRBV6-5 to TRBJ2-6; D could derive from TRBD1 or TRBD2 (5 bases each). Germline values: CDR1 MNHEY, CDR2 SVGAGI. The CDR3 is 18 residues long. DNA of the CDR3: TGTGCCAGCAGTTACTTGAGGGCAGGGAAAGCTGGGGCCAACGTCCTGATTTTC. This codes for CASSYLRAGKAGANVLIF.

The V and J genes are TRBV7-9 and TRBJ1-2; TRBD1 agrees at 7 bases. This CDR3 contains 13 residues. Unmatched junction bases numbered 7, after V lost 4 bases and J lost 8 bases. The germline V gene has CDR1 SEHNR and CDR2 FQNEAQ (reference sequence). CDR3 sequence: CASSSQGNSGYTF. Written as DNA, the CDR3 is TGTGCCAGCAGCTCACAGGGGAATTCAGGCTACACCTTC.

This clonotype appeared many times. J is TRBJ1-6 and V is TRBV7-9; D is ambiguous. V was shortened by 5 bases and J by 10 bases, with 9 bases between the two germline ends. Germline V gene lookup returns CDR1 SEHNR and CDR2 FQNEAQ (reference sequence). This CDR3 contains 12 residues. DNA for the CDR3: TGTGCCAGCAGCCCGGGCGACTCACCCCTCCACTTT. It codes for CASSPGDSPLHF.

This clonotype is medium-sized (0.01 to 0.1%). The chain combines TRBV12-3 or TRBV12-4 with TRBJ2-3, with a weak D call TRBD1 (6 bases). The ends were cut back, 2 bases at V and 2 bases at J, with 14 bases in the middle. The CDR3 sequence is 16 residues long. Written as DNA, the CDR3 is TGTGCCAGCAGTTTAAGGGGGTTTTCGGACACAGATACGCAGTATTTT. Translating it yields CASSLRGFSDTDTQYF.

This clonotype occurred many times. The chain carries TRBV11-2 and TRBJ2-2, with D maybe TRBD2 (5 bases). Per germline, CDR1 SGHAT and CDR2 FQNNGV. This CDR3 contains 16 residues. With 5 bases removed from V and 1 base from J, the gap between germline ends came to 14 bases. DNA for the CDR3: TGTGCCAGCAGCCCCGGACTCATAGGGAACACCGGGGAGCTGTTTTTT. Amino acid sequence: CASSPGLIGNTGELFF.

In its sample, this clonotype was seen a few times. This chain connects TRBV6-5 to TRBJ2-1; tentative D call: TRBD1 (5 bases). The CDR3 loop spans 16 amino acids. Germline lookup yields CDR1 MNHEY and CDR2 SVGAGI. Between the trimmed V and J ends, which lost 6 bases and 8 bases, there was a span of 23 bases. CDR3 nucleotides: TGTGCCAGCAGCCGGACCCTTAGAGACAGTTTGGATGAGCAGTTCTTC. It is translated as CASSRTLRDSLDEQFF.

This clonotype was seen only a few times. The chain recombines TRBV6-1 with TRBJ2-3, with 9 bases that match TRBD2. Trimming at V came to 7 bases and at J to 2 bases, leaving 10 bases not matched to a gene. The length of the CDR3 is 16 residues. Germline V CDR1 and CDR2: MNHNS, SASEGT. The DNA of the CDR3 is TGTGCCAGCAAGGGAGCTAGCGGGAAACACACAGATACGCAGTATTTT. Residues: CASKGASGKHTDTQYF.

This clonotype was detected many times. The chain uses TRBV20-1 and TRBJ2-6; 8 bases are shared with TRBD1. With 1 base clipped from V and 3 bases from J, the junction kept 17 bases outside the gene matches. The CDR3 covers 20 residues. Germline V gene data show CDR1 as DFQATT and CDR2 as SNEGSKA (reference sequence). For the CDR3, the DNA is TGCAGTGCTAGAGTGATGATAGGACAGGGAGCATCCCATGGGGCCAACGTCCTGACTTTC. Translating gives CSARVMIGQGASHGANVLTF.

This clonotype occurred a few times. This chain links TRBV5-1 with TRBJ1-2; perhaps TRBD1 as D (5 bases). Germline CDR1 reads SGHRS; CDR2 reads YFSETQ. The CDR3 is made up of 13 amino acids. V was cut by 2 bases and J by 4 bases, with 9 bases left in between. The CDR3 DNA reads TGCGCCAGCAGCTTAAGTCAGGGCTATGGCTACACCTTC. Its translation is CASSLSQGYGYTF.

This clonotype was found many times. The rearrangement joins TRBV19 to TRBJ1-5; a weak D match, TRBD1 (5 bases). Trimming stripped 1 base from V and 7 bases from J, with 11 bases between. Germline-derived CDR1 and CDR2 are LNHDA and SQIVND (reference sequence). The CDR3 has 14 residues. DNA of the CDR3: TGTGCCAGTAGTATAGGAGGCGGGGACCAGCCCCAGCATTTT. Translation: CASSIGGGDQPQHF.

The sample holds many counts of this clonotype. The chain carries TRBV12-3 or TRBV12-4 and TRBJ1-2, with D unresolved. V was pared by 8 bases and J by 3 bases, with 13 bases between. CDR3 length equals 13 residues. The CDR3 protein is CASGREQYYGYTF. CDR3 DNA: TGTGCCAGCGGGAGGGAACAGTACTATGGCTACACCTTC.

This clonotype has more than one count but fewer than ten. The gene calls are TRBV27 and TRBJ2-7, with unresolved D. The CDR3 runs 14 residues. Germline CDR1 and CDR2: MNHEY and SMNVEV (reference sequence). V lost 4 bases and J lost 5, with 15 bases in between. The CDR3, as DNA: TGTGCCAGCAGTTCGCTGAGATCCCTACACGAGCAGTACTTC. As protein: CASSSLRSLHEQYF.

This clonotype was observed a few times. The chain has TRBV6-5 and TRBJ2-5; D unclear. Between the trimmed V and J ends, which lost 6 bases and 5 bases, there was a span of 10 bases. Looked up from germline, CDR1 is MNHEY and CDR2 is SVGAGI. The CDR3 extends over 12 amino acids. The CDR3 nucleotides are TGTGCCAGCAGGGCCGCCCCGGAGACCCAGTACTTC. Residues: CASRAAPETQYF.

J is TRBJ2-1 and V is TRBV2, with 9 bases aligning to TRBD2. The trim removed 4 bases at V and 4 bases at J, leaving 17 bases unmatched. The germline V gene encodes CDR1 SNHLY and CDR2 FYNNEI. This CDR3 spans 19 amino acids. CDR3 coding DNA: TGTGCCAGCAGTGGGGGGAGGTTAGCGGGAGTGGGGTCGTACAATGAGCAGTTCTTC. Encoded protein: CASSGGRLAGVGSYNEQFF.

The chain has TRBV30 and TRBJ2-5; D is unresolved. The CDR3 length is 15 residues. The V end was cut by 5 bases, the J end by 5 bases, with 21 bases between. Looked up from germline, CDR1 is GTSNPN and CDR2 is SVGIG (reference sequence). In DNA form, the CDR3 reads TGTGCCTGGGAAGGAAGGCCCACCGTGGCGGAGACCCAGTACTTC. This sequence encodes CAWEGRPTVAETQYF. Variable domain in full (rest from reference TRBV30 and TRBJ2-5): SQTIHQWPATLVQPVGSPLSLECTVEGTSNPNLYWYRQAAGRGLQLLFYSVGIGQISSEVPQNLSASRPQDRQFILSSKKLLLSDSGFYLCAWEGRPTVAETQYFGPGTRLLVL.

There are many counts of this clonotype. The chain joins TRBV7-9 to TRBJ1-6; D perhaps matches TRBD1 (5 bases). This CDR3 has 14 residues. Trimming stripped 5 bases from V and 5 bases from J, with 10 bases between. Germline loops: CDR1 SEHNR, CDR2 FQNEAQ (reference sequence). The CDR3 here is CASSPGGDNSPLHF. For the CDR3, the DNA is TGTGCCAGCAGCCCCGGGGGTGATAATTCACCCCTCCACTTT.